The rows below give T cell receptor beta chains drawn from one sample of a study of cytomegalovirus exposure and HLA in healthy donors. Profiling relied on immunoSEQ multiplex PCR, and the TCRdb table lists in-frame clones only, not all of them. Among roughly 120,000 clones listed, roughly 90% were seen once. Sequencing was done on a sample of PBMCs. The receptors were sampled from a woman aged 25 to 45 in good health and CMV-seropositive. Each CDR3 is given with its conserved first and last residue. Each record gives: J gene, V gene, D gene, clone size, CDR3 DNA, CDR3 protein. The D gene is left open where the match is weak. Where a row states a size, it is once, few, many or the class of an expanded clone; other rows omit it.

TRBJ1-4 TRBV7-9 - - TGTGCCAGCAGCTTGGGGGGGCGCCTTGAAAAACTGTTTTTT CASSLGGRLEKLFF
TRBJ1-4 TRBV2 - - TGTGCCAGCAGTGGCGGGGGGCTTGGCGAAAAACTGTTTTTT CASSGGGLGEKLFF
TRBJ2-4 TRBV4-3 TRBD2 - TGCGCCAGCAGCCAAGTCCTTGGCGGGAGGGACCAAAACATTCAGTACTTC CASSQVLGGRDQNIQYF
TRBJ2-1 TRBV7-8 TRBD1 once TGTGCCAGCAGCTTAGGGGGGACAGGGTGGGATGAGCAGTTCTTC CASSLGGTGWDEQFF
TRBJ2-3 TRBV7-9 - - TGTGCCAGCAGCTTCACTAGCTCAAACGATACGCAGTATTTT CASSFTSSNDTQYF
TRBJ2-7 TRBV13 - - TGTGCCAGCAGCTTAGGCCGGTCAGGGTACGAGCAGTACTTC CASSLGRSGYEQYF
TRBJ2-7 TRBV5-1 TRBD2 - TGCGCCAGCAGCTTGGCCGGAGCGGGAGTAGGGTTAGAGCAGTACTTC CASSLAGAGVGLEQYF
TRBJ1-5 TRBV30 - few TGTGCCTGGGCTACAGACAGTCCCAATCAGCCCCAGCATTTT CAWATDSPNQPQHF
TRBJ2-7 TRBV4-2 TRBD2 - TGTGCCAGCAGCCGCGAACTAGCGGACCCCTACGAGCAGTACTTC CASSRELADPYEQYF
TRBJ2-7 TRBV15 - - TGTGCCACCAGCAGAGATAAAGGGGAATCCTACGAGCAGTACTTC CATSRDKGESYEQYF
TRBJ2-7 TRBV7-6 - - TGTGCCAGCAGCTTAGGTACCGGGCCGGAGGAGGAGCAGTACTTC CASSLGTGPEEEQYF
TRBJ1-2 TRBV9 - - TGTGCCAGCAGCCCCTACGTCGGGGGAGGGAGCGGCTACACCTTC CASSPYVGGGSGYTF
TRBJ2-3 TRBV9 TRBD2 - TGTGCCAGCAGCGTAGCGACTAGCGGGGGCACAGATACGCAGTATTTT CASSVATSGGTDTQYF
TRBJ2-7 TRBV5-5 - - TGTGCCAGCAGCTTGGTTGGCAGCTCCTACGAGCAGTACTTC CASSLVGSSYEQYF
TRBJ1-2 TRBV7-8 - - TGTGCCAGCAGCTATCAGGGGCCCTCCCACGGCTACACCTTC CASSYQGPSHGYTF